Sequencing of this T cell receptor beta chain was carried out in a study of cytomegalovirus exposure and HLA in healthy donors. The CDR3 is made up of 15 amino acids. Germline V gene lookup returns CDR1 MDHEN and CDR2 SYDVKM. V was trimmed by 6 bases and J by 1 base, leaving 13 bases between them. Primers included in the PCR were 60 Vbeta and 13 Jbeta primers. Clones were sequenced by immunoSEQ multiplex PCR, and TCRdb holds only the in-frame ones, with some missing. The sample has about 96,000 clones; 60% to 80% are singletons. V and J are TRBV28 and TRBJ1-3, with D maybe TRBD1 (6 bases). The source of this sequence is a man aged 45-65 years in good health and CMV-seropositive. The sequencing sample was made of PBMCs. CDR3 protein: CASSKGVLSGNTIYF. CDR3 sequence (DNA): TGTGCCAGCAGCAAGGGGGTGTTATCTGGAAACACCATATATTTT.